This TCR beta chain came from a study of monozygotic twins with inflammatory bowel disease. TCRdb re-analyzed the 5' RACE reads; it lists each CDR3 protein once, without DNA. The sample holds roughly 140,000 distinct CDR3 sequences. As concerns this clonotype: Its antigen remains unknown.

The CDR3 runs 15 residues. Overall study results and limits: Among IBD patients, fewer clonotypes were shared with others than among healthy twins, especially with disease activity. In the analysis, different T cell subtypes could not be told apart. Twins with IBD were found to have lower TCRbeta diversity (inverse Simpson) than healthy co-twins.

This chain joins TRBV12-2 and TRBJ1-5. TRBV12-2 is recorded as a pseudogene. Material for sequencing was blood. This clonotype was sampled from a human donor with ulcerative colitis or Crohn's disease, or a healthy co-twin of an affected twin (not recorded which). Here the CDR3 reads CASRFEVNSNQPQHF.